A selection of T cell receptor beta chains follows, all from one sample in a study of glioma-infiltrating T cells after dendritic cell vaccination. The repertoire was sequenced with immunoSEQ multiplex PCR; TCRdb's copy has only in-frame clones and lacks some. The sample records tens of thousands of clones, around nine tenths being singletons. The sample here was blood, taken after dendritic cell vaccination. These receptors all stem from a human donor with glioblastoma. Both conserved end residues are trimmed from each CDR3. The D gene is left open where the match is weak.

V gene	CDR3 length	D gene	CDR3 protein
TRBV2	12	TRBD1	ASIRDRVTGELF
TRBV19	13	NA	ASSLIQGHNEKLF
TRBV30	11	NA	AWKLRVDYGYT
TRBV7-8	12	NA	ASSPPGGSYGYT
TRBV27	13	NA	ASSPGTPNTGELF
TRBV4-1	15	TRBD1	ASSSRDRGRRNTEAF
TRBV30	13	NA	AWSKGRGSTGELF
TRBV7-9	12	NA	ASSLAQPAHKLF
TRBV2	13	NA	ARQKGVGKNTEAF
TRBV25-1	12	NA	ASSGFEVNTEAF
TRBV2	14	TRBD1	ASTEDALTGRTEAF
TRBV7-7	13	NA	ASSLNPSSTDTQY
TRBV2	11	NA	ASSFDSGTEAF